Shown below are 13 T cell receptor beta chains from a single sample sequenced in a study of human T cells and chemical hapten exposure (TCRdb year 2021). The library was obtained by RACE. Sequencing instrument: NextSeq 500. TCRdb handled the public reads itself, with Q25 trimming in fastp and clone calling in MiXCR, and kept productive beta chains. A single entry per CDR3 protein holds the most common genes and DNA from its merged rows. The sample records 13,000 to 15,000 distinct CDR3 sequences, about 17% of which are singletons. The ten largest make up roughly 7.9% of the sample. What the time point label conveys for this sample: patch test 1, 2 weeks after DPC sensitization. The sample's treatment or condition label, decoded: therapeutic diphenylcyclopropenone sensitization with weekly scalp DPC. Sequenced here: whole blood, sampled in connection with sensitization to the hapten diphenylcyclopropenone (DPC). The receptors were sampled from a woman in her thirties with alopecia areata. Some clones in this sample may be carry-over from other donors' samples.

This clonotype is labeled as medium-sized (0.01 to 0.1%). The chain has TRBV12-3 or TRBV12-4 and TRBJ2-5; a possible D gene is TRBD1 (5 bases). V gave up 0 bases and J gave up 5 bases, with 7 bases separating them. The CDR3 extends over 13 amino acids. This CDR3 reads CASSLAGVETQYF. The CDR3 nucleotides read TGTGCCAGCAGTTTAGCAGGGGTTGAGACCCAGTACTTC.

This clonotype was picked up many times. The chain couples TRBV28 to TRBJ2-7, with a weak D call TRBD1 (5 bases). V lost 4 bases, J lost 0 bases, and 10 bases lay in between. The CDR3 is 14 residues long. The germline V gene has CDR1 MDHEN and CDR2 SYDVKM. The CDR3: CASSSQDHSYEQYV. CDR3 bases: TGTGCCAGCAGTTCACAGGACCACTCCTACGAGCAGTACGTC.

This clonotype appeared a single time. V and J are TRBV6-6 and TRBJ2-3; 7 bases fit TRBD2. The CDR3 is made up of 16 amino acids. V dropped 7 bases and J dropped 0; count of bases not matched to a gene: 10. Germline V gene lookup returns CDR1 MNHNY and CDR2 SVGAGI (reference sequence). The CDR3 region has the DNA TGTGCCAGCAACCGACCTAGCGGTCCTAGCACAGATACGCAGTATTTT. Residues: CASNRPSGPSTDTQYF.

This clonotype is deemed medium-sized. The CDR3 sequence is CASSLKPSGGAYNEQFF. The CDR3 DNA follows: TGTGCCAGCAGCTTAAAGCCTAGCGGGGGGGCTTACAATGAGCAGTTCTTC. This sequence joins TRBV7-8 and TRBJ2-1; TRBD2 matches 12 bases. The CDR3 contains 17 residues. V lost 2 bases and J lost 4; bases outside the gene matches: 6. Germline assignment: CDR1 SGHVS and CDR2 FQNEAQ.

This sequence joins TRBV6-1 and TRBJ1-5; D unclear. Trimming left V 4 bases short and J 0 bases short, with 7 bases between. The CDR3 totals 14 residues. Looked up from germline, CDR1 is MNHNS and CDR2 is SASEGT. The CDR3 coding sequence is TGTGCCAGCAGTGTATGGGATAGCAATCAGCCCCAGCATTTT. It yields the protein CASSVWDSNQPQHF.

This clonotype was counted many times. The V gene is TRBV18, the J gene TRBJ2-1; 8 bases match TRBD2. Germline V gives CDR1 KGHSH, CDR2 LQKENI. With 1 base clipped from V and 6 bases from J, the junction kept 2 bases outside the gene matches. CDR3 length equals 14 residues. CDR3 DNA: TGTGCCAGCTCACCACTAGCGGGGATCAATGAGCAGTTCTTC. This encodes CASSPLAGINEQFF. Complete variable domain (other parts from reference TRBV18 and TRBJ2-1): NAGVMQNPRHLVRRRGQEARLRCSPMKGHSHVYWYRQLPEEGLKFMVYLQKENIIDESGMPKERFSAEFPKEGPSILRIQQVVRGDSAAYFCASSPLAGINEQFFGPGTRLTVL.

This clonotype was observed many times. The CDR3 DNA is TGTGCCAGCAGCCCGCGGGGCGGGAGATCCTACAATGAGCAGTTCTTC. Amino acid sequence: CASSPRGGRSYNEQFF. This rearrangement joins TRBV3-1 to TRBJ2-1; 7 bases agree with TRBD2. J gave up 1 base and V 4 bases, and 7 bases lay outside the gene matches. The CDR3 loop spans 16 amino acids. CDR1 and CDR2 from the germline V gene are LGHDT and YNNKEL (reference sequence).

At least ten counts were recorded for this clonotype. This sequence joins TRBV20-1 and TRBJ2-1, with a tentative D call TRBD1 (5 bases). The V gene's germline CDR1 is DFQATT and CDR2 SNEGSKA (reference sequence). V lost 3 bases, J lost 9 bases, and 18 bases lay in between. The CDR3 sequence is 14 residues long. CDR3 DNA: TGCAGTGCTAGTCGGCAGGGTTTATTATTTGAGCAGTTCTTC. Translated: CSASRQGLLFEQFF.

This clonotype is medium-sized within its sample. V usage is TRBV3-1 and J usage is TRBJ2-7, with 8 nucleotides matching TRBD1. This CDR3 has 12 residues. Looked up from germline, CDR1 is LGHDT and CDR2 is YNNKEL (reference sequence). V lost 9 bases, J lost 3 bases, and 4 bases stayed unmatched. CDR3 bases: TGTGCCAGTCAGGGGGCGGACTACGAGCAGTACTTC. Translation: CASQGADYEQYF.

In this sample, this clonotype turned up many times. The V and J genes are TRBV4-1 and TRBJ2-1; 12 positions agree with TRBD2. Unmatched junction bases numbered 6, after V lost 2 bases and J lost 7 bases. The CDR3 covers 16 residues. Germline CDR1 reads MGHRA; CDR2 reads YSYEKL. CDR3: CASSQYSSGGANEQFF. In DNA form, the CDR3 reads TGCGCCAGCAGCCAATACTCTAGCGGGGGGGCTAATGAGCAGTTCTTC.

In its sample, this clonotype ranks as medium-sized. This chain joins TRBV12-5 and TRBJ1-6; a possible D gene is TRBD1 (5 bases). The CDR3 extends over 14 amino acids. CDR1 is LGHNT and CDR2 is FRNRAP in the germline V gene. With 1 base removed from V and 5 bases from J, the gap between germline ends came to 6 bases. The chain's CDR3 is CASGLGQNNSPLHF. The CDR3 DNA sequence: TGTGCTAGTGGTTTGGGACAGAATAATTCACCCCTCCACTTT.

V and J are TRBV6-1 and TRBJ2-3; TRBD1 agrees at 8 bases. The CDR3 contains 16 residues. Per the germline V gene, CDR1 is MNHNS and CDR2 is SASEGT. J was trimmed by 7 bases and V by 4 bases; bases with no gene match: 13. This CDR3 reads CASSARTGREGNTQYF. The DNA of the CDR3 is TGTGCCAGCAGTGCTCGGACAGGGAGAGAAGGAAATACGCAGTATTTT.

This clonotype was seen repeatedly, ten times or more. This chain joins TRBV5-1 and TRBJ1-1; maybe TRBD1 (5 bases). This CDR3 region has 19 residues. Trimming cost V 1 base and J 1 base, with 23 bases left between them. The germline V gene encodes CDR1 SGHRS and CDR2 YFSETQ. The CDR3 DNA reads TGCGCCAGCAGCTTGCTCGGGACGGACCCGTTTGGGTGGAACACTGAAGCTTTCTTT. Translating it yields CASSLLGTDPFGWNTEAFF.